The rows below give T cell receptor beta chains drawn from one sample of a study of early T cells in non-severe SARS-CoV-2 infection. Using its own MiXCR run on the 5' RACE reads, TCRdb lists one record per CDR3 protein. Among tens of thousands of distinct CDR3 sequences listed, 5.5% to 6.5% were seen once. The sample consisted of whole blood. Receptors were obtained from an adult who was a healthcare worker with PCR-confirmed SARS-CoV-2 infection or an uninfected control (not recorded which). Both conserved end residues are part of each CDR3. The order of the fields is J gene, D gene, clone size, V gene, CDR3 DNA, CDR3 protein. The D gene is left open where the match is weak. The size entry is marked missing in some rows and otherwise reads once, few, many or a size class.

j_gene: TRBJ2-1; d_gene: NA; abundance: few; v_gene: TRBV7-6; CDR3nt: TGTGCCAGCAGCTTGGGGCCTGGGGAGATCCCCTACAATGAGCAGTTCTTC; CDR3aa: CASSLGPGEIPYNEQFF
j_gene: TRBJ2-5; d_gene: NA; abundance: many; v_gene: TRBV2; CDR3nt: TGTGCCAGCAGGACATTAGAGACCCAGTACTTC; CDR3aa: CASRTLETQYF
j_gene: TRBJ2-1; d_gene: NA; abundance: many; v_gene: TRBV7-8; CDR3nt: TGTGCCAGCAGCCCGGACCGGTACAATGAGCAGTTCTTC; CDR3aa: CASSPDRYNEQFF
j_gene: TRBJ2-1; d_gene: NA; abundance: few; v_gene: TRBV5-6; CDR3nt: TGTGCCTGCGGGGCAGGGGCTCGGGAGCAGTTCTTC; CDR3aa: CACGAGAREQFF
j_gene: TRBJ1-2; d_gene: TRBD1; abundance: many; v_gene: TRBV11-2; CDR3nt: TGTGCCAGCAGCTTCGGCGACAGGGATAACTATGGCTACACCTTC; CDR3aa: CASSFGDRDNYGYTF
j_gene: TRBJ2-7; d_gene: NA; abundance: NA; v_gene: TRBV13; CDR3nt: TGTGCCAGCAGCCCTGCCCGACAGCTATACGAGCAGTACTTC; CDR3aa: CASSPARQLYEQYF
j_gene: TRBJ1-2; d_gene: NA; abundance: many; v_gene: TRBV25-1; CDR3nt: TGTGCCAGCAGCCGAGGGAGCTCGGGGGGCTACACCTTC; CDR3aa: CASSRGSSGGYTF
j_gene: TRBJ2-3; d_gene: TRBD2; abundance: many; v_gene: TRBV13; CDR3nt: TGTGCCAGCAGCTCCTTCCCTAGCGGGGGAACAGATACGCAGTATTTT; CDR3aa: CASSSFPSGGTDTQYF
j_gene: TRBJ2-3; d_gene: TRBD2; abundance: few; v_gene: TRBV10-3; CDR3nt: TGTGCCATCAGTGGGACTAGCGGGAGGGCAGCAGATACGCAGTATTTT; CDR3aa: CAISGTSGRAADTQYF
j_gene: TRBJ1-2; d_gene: NA; abundance: few; v_gene: TRBV13; CDR3nt: TGTGCCAGCAGCTTAGACAGGGCGGTAGGCTACACCTTC; CDR3aa: CASSLDRAVGYTF
j_gene: TRBJ2-1; d_gene: TRBD2; abundance: few; v_gene: TRBV18; CDR3nt: TGTGTCAGCTCACCACAGCGGGAGGGCAATGAGCAGTTCTTC; CDR3aa: CVSSPQREGNEQFF
j_gene: TRBJ1-1; d_gene: NA; abundance: many; v_gene: TRBV13; CDR3nt: TGTGCCAGCAGCCTGGGGCCGATCAGCAGGTACACTGAAGCTTTCTTT; CDR3aa: CASSLGPISRYTEAFF
j_gene: TRBJ1-5; d_gene: NA; abundance: many; v_gene: TRBV6-1; CDR3nt: TGTGCCAGCAGTACCTCCGGGACACGATCTTATAGCAATCAGCCCCAGCATTTT; CDR3aa: CASSTSGTRSYSNQPQHF
j_gene: TRBJ2-1; d_gene: NA; abundance: many; v_gene: TRBV2; CDR3nt: TGTGCCAGCAGGCAAGCGGACGTCGGAGGCAATGAGCAGTTCTTC; CDR3aa: CASRQADVGGNEQFF
j_gene: TRBJ2-2; d_gene: NA; abundance: NA; v_gene: TRBV6-6; CDR3nt: TGTGCCAGCAGCCCCGCCAGGGGGGCCACCGGGGAGCTGTTTTTT; CDR3aa: CASSPARGATGELFF
j_gene: TRBJ1-1; d_gene: NA; abundance: many; v_gene: TRBV3-1; CDR3nt: TGTGCCAGCAGCCGAACCCAGGGGACGGGCTCTGAAGCTTTCTTT; CDR3aa: CASSRTQGTGSEAFF
j_gene: TRBJ2-7; d_gene: NA; abundance: NA; v_gene: TRBV7-6; CDR3nt: TGTGCCAGCAGCTCGGTGCAGGGGCGGCTCTCCTACGAGCAGTACTTC; CDR3aa: CASSSVQGRLSYEQYF
j_gene: TRBJ2-7; d_gene: NA; abundance: NA; v_gene: TRBV20-1; CDR3nt: TGCAGTGCTAGAGGAGGGCAGTTCCACGAGCAGTACTTC; CDR3aa: CSARGGQFHEQYF